The clone carrying this T cell receptor (beta chain) was recorded at least ten times. Its antigen is unidentified. Unmatched junction bases numbered 3, after V lost 7 bases and J lost 4 bases. The CDR3 is 14 residues long. Germline CDR1 is KGHDR and CDR2 is SFDVKD. TCRdb called the reads again in MiXCR, with one record for every CDR3 protein. Found here are several thousand distinct CDR3 sequences, approximately 15% of them singletons; the top ten hold 2.5% to 3%. These data originate in a study of liver allograft versus peripheral blood T cells. Study context: Peripheral blood of the recipients supplied T cell receptor repertoires that were compared with those in transplanted livers.

Study outcomes and limitations: The authors reported that T cell receptor repertoires inside liver allografts differed from those in peripheral blood.

V and J are TRBV24-1 and TRBJ2-5; TRBD2 matches at 12 bases. The receptor was isolated from a human patient who had a liver transplant. Some T cells may be provided by the graft donor. The CDR3 coding sequence is TGTGCCACCAGCCTAGCGGGGGGGCTAGAGACCCAGTACTTC. This gives the protein CATSLAGGLETQYF.